This note documents a single T cell receptor beta chain sequence. Its antigen is as yet unknown. This entry comes from a study of post-analysis software for immune sequencing data. Study-wide background: In terms of disease course, relapsing-remitting, secondary progressive and progressive-relapsing multiple sclerosis were included. Study results and limitations: Among roughly five TRBV segments more frequent in patients than controls were TRBV5-6, TRBV5-1 and TRBV20-1. Clustering by F measure revealed strong co-clustering among samples prepared together in one batch. The study found significantly lower normalized Chao1 diversity in multiple sclerosis patients than in controls.

This CDR3 region has 19 residues. Trimming took 0 bases from V and 6 from J; bases not matched to a gene: 15. Germline V gene data show CDR1 as SGHRS and CDR2 as YFSETQ. Sequencing libraries made from TCR beta cDNA carried unique molecular identifiers. Starting from about 0.94 to 9.7 million T cells, the study yielded 500,000 or so cDNA molecules. Via MiXCR, TCRdb re-called the PCR reads, giving one row per CDR3 protein. This sample has fewer than 850,000 distinct CDR3 sequences, with 30% found just once. Sequenced sample: blood. This sequence originates from a girl aged 5 to 17 with multiple sclerosis. The chain recombines TRBV5-1 with TRBJ2-1, with 10 bases identical to TRBD2. The CDR3 here is CASSLVLAGALPGLNEQFF. The CDR3 DNA follows: TGCGCCAGCAGCTTGGTTCTAGCGGGGGCCCTTCCAGGTCTCAATGAGCAGTTCTTC.